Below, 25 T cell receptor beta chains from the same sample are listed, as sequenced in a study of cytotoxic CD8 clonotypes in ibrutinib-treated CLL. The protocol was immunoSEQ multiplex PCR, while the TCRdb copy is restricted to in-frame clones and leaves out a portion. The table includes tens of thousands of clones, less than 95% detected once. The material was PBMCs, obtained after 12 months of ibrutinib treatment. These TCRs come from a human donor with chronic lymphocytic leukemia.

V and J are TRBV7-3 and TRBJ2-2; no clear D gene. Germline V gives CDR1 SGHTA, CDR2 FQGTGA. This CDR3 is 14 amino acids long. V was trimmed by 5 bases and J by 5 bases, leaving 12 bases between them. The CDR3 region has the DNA TGTGCCAGCAGCACCACTCCGAGTACCGGGGAGCTGTTTTTT. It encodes CASSTTPSTGELFF.

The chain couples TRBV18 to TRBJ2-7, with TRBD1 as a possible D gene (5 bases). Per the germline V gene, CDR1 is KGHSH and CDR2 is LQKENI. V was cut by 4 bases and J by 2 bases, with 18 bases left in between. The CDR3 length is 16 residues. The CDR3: CASSLDLQGGPYEQYF. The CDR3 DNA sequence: TGTGCCAGCTCACTCGACTTGCAGGGTGGCCCCTACGAGCAGTACTTC.

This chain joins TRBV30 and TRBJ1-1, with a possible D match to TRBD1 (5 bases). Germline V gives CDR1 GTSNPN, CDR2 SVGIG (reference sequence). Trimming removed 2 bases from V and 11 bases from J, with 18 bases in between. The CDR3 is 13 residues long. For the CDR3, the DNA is TGTGCCTGGAGTCCCGGGGCAGCTAAGAAGGCTTTCTTT. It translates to CAWSPGAAKKAFF.

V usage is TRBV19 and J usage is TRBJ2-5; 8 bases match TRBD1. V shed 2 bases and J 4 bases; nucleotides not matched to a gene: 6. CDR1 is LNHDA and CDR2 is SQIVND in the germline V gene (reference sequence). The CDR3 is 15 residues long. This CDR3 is CASSIIQGAGETQYF. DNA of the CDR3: TGTGCCAGTAGTATAATTCAGGGGGCAGGAGAGACCCAGTACTTC.

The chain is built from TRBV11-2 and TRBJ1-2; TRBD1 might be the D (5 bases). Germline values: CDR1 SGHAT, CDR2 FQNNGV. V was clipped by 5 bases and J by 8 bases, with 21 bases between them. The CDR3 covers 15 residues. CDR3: CASSAIYAGGFGYTF. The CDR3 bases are TGTGCCAGCAGCGCAATTTATGCTGGGGGGTTCGGCTACACCTTC. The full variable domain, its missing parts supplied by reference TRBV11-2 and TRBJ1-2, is EAGVAQSPRYKIIEKRQSVAFWCNPISGHATLYWYQQILGQGPKLLIQFQNNGVVDDSQLPKDRFSAERLKGVDSTLKIQPAKLEDSAVYLCASSAIYAGGFGYTFGSGTRLTVV.

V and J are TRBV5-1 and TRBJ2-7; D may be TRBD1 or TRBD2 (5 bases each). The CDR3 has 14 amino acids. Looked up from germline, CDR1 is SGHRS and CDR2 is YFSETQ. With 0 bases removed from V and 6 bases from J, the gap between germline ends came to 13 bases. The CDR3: CASSLVVGPREQYF. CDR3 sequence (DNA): TGCGCCAGCAGCTTGGTCGTGGGACCACGCGAGCAGTACTTC.

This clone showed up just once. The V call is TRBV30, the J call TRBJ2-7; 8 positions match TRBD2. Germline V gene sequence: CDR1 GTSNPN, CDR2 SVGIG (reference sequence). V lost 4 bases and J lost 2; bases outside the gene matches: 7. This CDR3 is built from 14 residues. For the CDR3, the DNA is TGTGCCTGGACCCGAACTAGCGGAGCCTACGAGCAGTACTTC. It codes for CAWTRTSGAYEQYF.

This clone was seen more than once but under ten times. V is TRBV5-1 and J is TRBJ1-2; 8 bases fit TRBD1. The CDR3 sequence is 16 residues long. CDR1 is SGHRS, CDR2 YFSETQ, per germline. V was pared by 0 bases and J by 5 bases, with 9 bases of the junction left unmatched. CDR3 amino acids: CASSLAGRGLPYGYTF. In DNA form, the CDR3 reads TGCGCCAGCAGCTTGGCGGGCAGGGGGCTACCTTATGGCTACACCTTC. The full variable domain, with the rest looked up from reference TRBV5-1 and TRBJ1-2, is KAGVTQTPRYLIKTRGQQVTLSCSPISGHRSVSWYQQTPGQGLQFLFEYFSETQRNKGNFPGRFSGRQFSNSRSEMNVSTLELGDSALYLCASSLAGRGLPYGYTFGSGTRLTVV.

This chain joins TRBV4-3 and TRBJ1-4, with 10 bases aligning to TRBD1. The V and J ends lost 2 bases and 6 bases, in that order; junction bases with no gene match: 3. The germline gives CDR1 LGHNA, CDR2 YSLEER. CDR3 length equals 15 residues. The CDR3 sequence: CASSQLDRGDEKLFF. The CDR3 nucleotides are TGCGCCAGCAGCCAATTGGACAGGGGGGATGAAAAACTGTTTTTT.

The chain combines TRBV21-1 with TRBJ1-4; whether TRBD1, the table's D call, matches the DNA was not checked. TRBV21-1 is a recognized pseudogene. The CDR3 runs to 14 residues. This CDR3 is CASSHYRPNEKLFF. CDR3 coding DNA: TGTGCCAGCAGCCACTACAGGCCTAATGAAAAACTGTTTTTT.

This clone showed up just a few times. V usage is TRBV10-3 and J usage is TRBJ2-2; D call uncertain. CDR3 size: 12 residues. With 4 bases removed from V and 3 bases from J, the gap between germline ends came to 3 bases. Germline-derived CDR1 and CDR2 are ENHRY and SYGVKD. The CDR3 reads CAISVDTGELFF. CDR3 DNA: TGTGCCATCAGTGTGGACACCGGGGAGCTGTTTTTT.

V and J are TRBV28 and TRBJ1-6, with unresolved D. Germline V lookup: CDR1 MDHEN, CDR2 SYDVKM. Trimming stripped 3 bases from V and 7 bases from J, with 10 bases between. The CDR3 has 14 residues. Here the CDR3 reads CASSLDNPNSPLHF. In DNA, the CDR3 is TGTGCCAGCAGTTTGGATAACCCGAATTCACCCCTCCACTTT.

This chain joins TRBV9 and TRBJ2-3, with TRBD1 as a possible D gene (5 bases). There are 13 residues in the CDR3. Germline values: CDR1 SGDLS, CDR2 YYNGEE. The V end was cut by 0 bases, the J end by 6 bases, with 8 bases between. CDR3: CASSVDGADTQYF. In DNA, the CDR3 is TGTGCCAGCAGCGTAGATGGGGCGGATACGCAGTATTTT.

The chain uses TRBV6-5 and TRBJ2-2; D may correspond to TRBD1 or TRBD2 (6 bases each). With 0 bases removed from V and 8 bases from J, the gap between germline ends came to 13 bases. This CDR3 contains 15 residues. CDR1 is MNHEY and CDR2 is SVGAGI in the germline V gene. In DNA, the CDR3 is TGTGCCAGCAGTTACTCGCTCTCGGGGGCTGGGGAGCTGTTTTTT. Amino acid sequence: CASSYSLSGAGELFF.

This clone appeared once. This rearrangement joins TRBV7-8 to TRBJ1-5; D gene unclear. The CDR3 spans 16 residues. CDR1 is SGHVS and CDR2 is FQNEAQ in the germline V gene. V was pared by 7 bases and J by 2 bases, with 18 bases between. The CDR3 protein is CASISGSGRRNQPQHF. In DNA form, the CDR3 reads TGTGCCAGCATTTCCGGGTCGGGGAGACGCAATCAGCCCCAGCATTTT.

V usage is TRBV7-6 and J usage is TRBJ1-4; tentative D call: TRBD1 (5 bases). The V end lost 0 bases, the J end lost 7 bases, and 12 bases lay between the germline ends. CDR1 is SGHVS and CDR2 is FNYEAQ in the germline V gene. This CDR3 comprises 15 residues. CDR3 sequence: CASSLAYRRGEKLFF. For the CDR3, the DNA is TGTGCCAGCAGCTTAGCCTATCGGAGGGGTGAAAAACTGTTTTTT.

The CDR3 protein is CASTTTSGRPNTGELFF. In nucleotides, the CDR3 is TGTGCCAGTACCACGACTAGCGGGAGGCCTAACACCGGGGAGCTGTTTTTT. This chain links TRBV19 with TRBJ2-2; 13 bases map to TRBD2. The CDR3 extends over 17 amino acids. CDR1 LNHDA and CDR2 SQIVND come from the germline V gene (reference sequence). J lost 2 bases, V lost 7 bases, and 7 bases had no gene match.

This CDR3 reads CASSYYGDGYGYTF. The CDR3 DNA reads TGTGCCAGCAGTTATTACGGGGACGGCTATGGCTACACCTTC. The rearrangement joins TRBV6-5 to TRBJ1-2, with D maybe TRBD1 (5 bases). Germline CDR1 reads MNHEY; CDR2 reads SVGAGI. The V end lost 3 bases, the J end lost 4 bases, and 12 bases lay between the germline ends. The CDR3 contains 14 residues.

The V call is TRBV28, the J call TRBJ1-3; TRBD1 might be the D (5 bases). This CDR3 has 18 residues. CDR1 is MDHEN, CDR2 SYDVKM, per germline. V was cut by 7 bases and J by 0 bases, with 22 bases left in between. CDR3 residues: CASNGGGLQVYSGNTIYF. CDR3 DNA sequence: TGTGCCAGCAACGGGGGGGGATTGCAGGTGTACTCTGGAAACACCATATATTTT.

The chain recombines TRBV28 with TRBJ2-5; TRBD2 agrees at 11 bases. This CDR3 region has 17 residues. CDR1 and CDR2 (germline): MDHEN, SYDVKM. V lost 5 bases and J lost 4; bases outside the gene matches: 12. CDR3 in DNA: TGTGCCAGCAGTCTCTTCCCACTAGCGGGAGTCGCAGAGACCCAGTACTTC. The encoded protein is CASSLFPLAGVAETQYF.

The CDR3 DNA is TGTGCCAGCAGCCCTTTAGGGGGAACCTCCTACGAGCAGTACTTC. This codes for CASSPLGGTSYEQYF. The V gene is TRBV7-9, the J gene TRBJ2-7, with D possibly matching TRBD1 (6 bases). V lost 5 bases and J 0 bases, leaving 14 bases between the germline ends. The CDR3 contains 15 residues. From germline, CDR1 is SEHNR and CDR2 FQNEAQ (reference sequence).

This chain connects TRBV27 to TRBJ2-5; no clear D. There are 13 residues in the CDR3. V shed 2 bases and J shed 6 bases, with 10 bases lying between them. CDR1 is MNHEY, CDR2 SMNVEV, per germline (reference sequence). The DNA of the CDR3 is TGTGCCAGCAGTTTAACCCAACGGCAGACCCAGTACTTC. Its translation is CASSLTQRQTQYF.

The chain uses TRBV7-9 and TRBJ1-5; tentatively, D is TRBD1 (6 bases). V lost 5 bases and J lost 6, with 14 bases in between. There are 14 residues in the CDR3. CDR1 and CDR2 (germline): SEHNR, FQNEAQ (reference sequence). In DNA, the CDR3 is TGTGCCAGCAGCCCCTCGGGGGGCATTCAGCCCCAGCATTTT. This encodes CASSPSGGIQPQHF.

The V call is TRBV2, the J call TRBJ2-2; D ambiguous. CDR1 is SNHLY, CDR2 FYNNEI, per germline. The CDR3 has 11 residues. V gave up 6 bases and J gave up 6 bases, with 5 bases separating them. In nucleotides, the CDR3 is TGTGCCAGCAGGGGCCCCGGGGAGCTGTTTTTT. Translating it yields CASRGPGELFF.

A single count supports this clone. CDR3 in DNA: TGTGCCAGCAGCCCCCTCTGGCCGGTGAACACTGAAGCTTTCTTT. Translating it yields CASSPLWPVNTEAFF. The chain employs TRBV5-5 and TRBJ1-1; D call uncertain. Trimming removed 4 bases at V and 0 bases at J, with 13 bases between. Germline V gene lookup returns CDR1 SGHKS and CDR2 YYEKEE (reference sequence). The length of the CDR3 is 15 residues.